This T cell receptor beta chain is drawn from a study of control samples from healthy donors and cancer patients. This CDR3 has 15 amino acids. Trimming left V 5 bases short and J 0 bases short, with 11 bases between. From germline, CDR1 is MNHEY and CDR2 SVGEGT. The assay was immunoSEQ multiplex PCR, and TCRdb's table has in-frame clones only and misses some. The data show over 100,000 clones, 90% seen once. The clonotype comes from a human donor in good health. The donor label of this sample is uncertain. The J gene is TRBJ1-3, the V gene TRBV6-2 or TRBV6-3; D uncertain. The sequencing sample was made of blood. Here the CDR3 DNA reads TGTGCCAGCAGTGCAAGCGGGAGCTCTGGAAACACCATATATTTT. Translating gives CASSASGSSGNTIYF.